Given below is one T cell receptor (beta chain) in context. Antigen specificity is unknown. The entry originates in a study of beta chain features in type 1 diabetes. Whole-study context: What patients shared with healthy donors was a similar profile of age, gender and cell yields.

It was via CD45RO/CCR7/CD25/CD127/CD95/CD27 that CD4+ naive, central memory, regulatory and stem cell-like memory cells were sorted. Study-wide points: The similarity of naive, central memory and Treg TCRB repertoires appeared greater among patients than among healthy donors. In these data, an HLA type influence on TCRB rearrangement remained unresolved.

What was sequenced were expressed TCRB transcripts, since all of the isolated RNA had been reverse transcribed. Assay: immunoSEQ multiplex PCR; the TCRdb copy retains only in-frame clones and omits some. The sample lists around 400,000 clones, over 9.5% occurring once. CDR1 and CDR2 from the germline V gene are SGHNT and YYREEE (reference sequence). V dropped 2 bases and J dropped 1 base, with 6 bases sitting between them. This CDR3 has 13 residues. This sequence originates from a man aged 18 to 29 in good health. The sequenced material came from naive CD4+ T cells from blood. The chain links TRBV5-4 to TRBJ1-1; D perhaps matches TRBD1 (5 bases). The CDR3 region has the DNA TGTGCCAGCAGCTTCGACAGGAACACTGAAGCTTTCTTT. This codes for CASSFDRNTEAFF.